Each of the 26 T cell receptor beta chains below was sequenced from the same sample in a study of Ad26.COV2.S vaccination and SARS-CoV-2 variants (dated by TCRdb to the early 2020s). Library generation was performed with the immunoSEQ multiplex PCR assay. Sourced from immuneACCESS, this table was stored by TCRdb with only in-frame sequences that have V and J called. A share of the clones is absent; for the studies checked, an unresolved V gene accounts for under half, and the remainder has no known explanation. The sample table contains 300,000 to 400,000 clones; only one count was recorded for around nine tenths of them. Roughly a tenth of the sample comes from the top ten. This specimen's treatment or condition label, interpreted: roughly 19 received Ad26.COV2.S at low or high dose, single or two shots; about 5 received placebo; per-sample allocation not given. Repertoires of vaccine and placebo recipients were sequenced from samples collected on day 63 after the first injection.

The sample consisted of peripheral blood, taken in a trial of Ad26.COV2.S vaccine versus placebo. The source is a person aged 18-60 years who received the Ad26.COV2.S COVID-19 vaccine or a placebo.

The chain links TRBV28 to TRBJ2-3; 8 nucleotides agree with TRBD1. This CDR3 contains 14 residues. Germline values: CDR1 MDHEN, CDR2 SYDVKM. V gave up 5 bases and J gave up 3 bases; unmatched junction bases: 4. CDR3 nucleotide sequence: TGTGCCAGCAGTAAAGGACAGGGAACAGATACGCAGTATTTT. This sequence encodes CASSKGQGTDTQYF.

The rearrangement links TRBV24-1 to TRBJ2-5; D is perhaps TRBD1 or TRBD2 (6 bases each). Germline-derived CDR1 and CDR2 are KGHDR and SFDVKD. Trimming left V 4 bases short and J 10 bases short, with 18 bases between. The CDR3 is 14 amino acids. CDR3: CATSDLDRLGGQYF. The CDR3, as DNA: TGTGCCACCAGTGACCTTGACAGGCTCGGGGGCCAGTACTTC.

This chain links TRBV5-4 with TRBJ1-4; TRBD1 aligns across 10 bases. This CDR3 has 15 residues. V was clipped by 4 bases and J by 7 bases; unmatched bases: 7. CDR1 and CDR2 from the germline V gene are SGHNT and YYREEE (reference sequence). This CDR3 is CASSPTGGAGEKLFF. In DNA form, the CDR3 reads TGTGCCAGCAGCCCGACAGGGGGCGCGGGTGAAAAACTGTTTTTT. Full variable domain (remainder filled in from reference TRBV5-4 and TRBJ1-4): ETGVTQSPTHLIKTRGQQVTLRCSSQSGHNTVSWYQQALGQGPQFIFQYYREEENGRGNFPPRFSGLQFPNYSSELNVNALELDDSALYLCASSPTGGAGEKLFFGSGTQLSVL.

The J gene is TRBJ1-1, the V gene TRBV6-4; 8 nucleotides align to TRBD1. V was pared by 6 bases and J by 3 bases, with 9 bases of the junction left unmatched. Germline CDR1 MRHNA, CDR2 SNTAGT. CDR3 length equals 15 residues. CDR3 DNA sequence: TGTGCCAGCAGAAGGACAGGGAGGTTGGACACTGAAGCTTTCTTT. Translated: CASRRTGRLDTEAFF.

The chain has TRBV24-1 and TRBJ1-2, with 9 bases matching TRBD1. Per germline, CDR1 KGHDR and CDR2 SFDVKD. This CDR3 is built from 13 residues. V trimming: 6 bases; J trimming: 8 bases; junction bases outside the gene matches: 6. In DNA, the CDR3 is TGTGCCACCAGTCGGACAGGGGATGGCGGCTACACCTTC. Its translation: CATSRTGDGGYTF.

V usage is TRBV2 and J usage is TRBJ2-4; perhaps TRBD1 as D (5 bases). Germline V gene data show CDR1 as SNHLY and CDR2 as FYNNEI. The CDR3 is made up of 15 amino acids. V shed 7 bases and J shed 1 base, with 14 bases lying between them. The CDR3 sequence: CASTSGQWAKNIQYF. In DNA form, the CDR3 reads TGTGCCAGCACCTCAGGGCAGTGGGCCAAAAACATTCAGTACTTC.

The rearrangement links TRBV18 to TRBJ2-7; TRBD2 matches at 11 bases. This CDR3 contains 17 residues. After removal of 2 bases from V and 6 bases from J, the junction contained 12 bases not matched to a gene. Germline loops: CDR1 KGHSH, CDR2 LQKENI. In nucleotides, the CDR3 is TGTGCCAGCTCACCAGGGATAGCGGGAGGGCCAATTCGCGAGCAGTACTTC. It codes for CASSPGIAGGPIREQYF.

J is TRBJ2-2 and V is TRBV9; 7 bases map to TRBD1. CDR1 is SGDLS, CDR2 YYNGEE, per germline. The V gene end was trimmed by 0 bases and the J gene end by 7 bases; junction bases not matched to a gene: 12. The CDR3 sequence is 17 residues long. The CDR3 region has the DNA TGTGCCAGCAGCGTAGACCTCAACAGGGGTCGGCACGGGGAGCTGTTTTTT. This encodes CASSVDLNRGRHGELFF.

Remarks on this clone: One junction end disagrees with the germline gene, perhaps due to a read error. V is TRBV12-5 and J is TRBJ2-1, with D unresolved. Germline V lookup: CDR1 LGHNT, CDR2 FRNRAP. CDR3 length: 13 residues. CDR3 nucleotide sequence: TGTGCTAGTGGATTGGGCTCCTACAATGAGCAGTTCTTC. Its protein is CASGLGSYNEQFF.

Of note for this clone: Other DNA sequences within the sample encode an identical CDR3. The chain uses TRBV4-3 and TRBJ2-1; D remains unclear. CDR3 length equals 15 residues. V gave up 1 base and J gave up 2 bases, with 9 bases separating them. CDR1 LGHNA and CDR2 YSLEER come from the germline V gene. The CDR3, as DNA: TGCGCCAGCAGCCAAGCTGGATCCCCCTACAATGAGCAGTTCTTC. The encoded protein is CASSQAGSPYNEQFF.

The chain is built from TRBV6-6 and TRBJ1-2, with 9 positions matching TRBD1. Germline CDR1 and CDR2: MNHNY and SVGAGI (reference sequence). Trimming removed 5 bases from V and 8 bases from J; junction bases left unmatched: 9. The CDR3 is 14 amino acids. The CDR3 DNA sequence: TGTGCCAGCAGTGACGGGACAGGGTTGGAGGGCTACACCTTC. Protein: CASSDGTGLEGYTF.

V and J are TRBV6-1 and TRBJ2-4; weak D call: TRBD1 (6 bases). This CDR3 has 16 amino acids. CDR1 is MNHNS and CDR2 is SASEGT in the germline V gene. V shed 3 bases and J shed 8 bases, with 20 bases lying between them. CDR3 sequence: CASSDWTVSIVDIQYF. CDR3 in DNA: TGTGCCAGCAGTGACTGGACAGTCTCAATTGTGGACATTCAGTACTTC.

The rearrangement uses TRBV28 and TRBJ2-7; D uncertain. V gave up 8 bases and J gave up 6 bases, with 14 bases separating them. The germline gives CDR1 MDHEN, CDR2 SYDVKM. The CDR3 is made up of 12 amino acids. The CDR3 loop is CASQSVFLEQYF. CDR3 in DNA: TGTGCCAGCCAGTCAGTTTTCCTCGAGCAGTACTTC. Full variable domain (outside the CDR3, taken from reference TRBV28 and TRBJ2-7): DVKVTQSSRYLVKRTGEKVFLECVQDMDHENMFWYRQDPGLGLRLIYFSYDVKMKEKGDIPEGYSVSREKKERFSLILESASTNQTSMYLCASQSVFLEQYFGPGTRLTVT.

This clone is a singleton in its sample. V gene TRBV3-1 (or the pseudogene TRBV3-2) combines with J gene TRBJ2-7; D not certain. The CDR3 runs 12 residues. The V and J ends lost 4 bases and 2 bases respectively, with 6 bases between them. Germline assignment: CDR1 LGHDT and CDR2 YNNKEL (reference sequence). The CDR3 reads CASSPDTYEQYF. The CDR3 DNA is TGTGCCAGCAGCCCCGACACCTACGAGCAGTACTTC.

The chain combines TRBV7-3 with TRBJ2-2, with a possible D match to TRBD1 (6 bases). V shed 5 bases and J shed 7 bases, with 14 bases lying between them. The CDR3 spans 14 residues. CDR1 and CDR2 from the germline V gene are SGHTA and FQGTGA. The chain's CDR3 is CASSRGQGDGELFF. CDR3 DNA sequence: TGTGCCAGCAGCCGGGGACAAGGGGACGGGGAGCTGTTTTTT.

This clone was detected a few times. The J gene is TRBJ2-5, the V gene TRBV28; D possibly matches TRBD1 or TRBD2 (5 bases each). CDR1 is MDHEN and CDR2 is SYDVKM in the germline V gene. Trimming left V 8 bases short and J 3 bases short, with 13 bases between. The CDR3 extends over 13 amino acids. The CDR3 nucleotides are TGTGCCAGCCAGGGACCGAATAAAGAGACCCAGTACTTC. Translating gives CASQGPNKETQYF.

This chain joins TRBV5-1 and TRBJ2-5; perhaps TRBD2 as D (6 bases). Trimming shortened V by 6 bases and J by 5 bases, and 14 bases separated the two germline ends. CDR3 size: 13 residues. Germline CDR1 and CDR2: SGHRS and YFSETQ. CDR3 in amino acids: CASNPDGGETQYF. Here the CDR3 DNA reads TGCGCCAGCAATCCGGACGGAGGGGAGACCCAGTACTTC.

This clone was seen just once. This chain links TRBV6-2 or TRBV6-3 with TRBJ2-1, with TRBD2 identical over 7 bases. V was pared by 5 bases and J by 0 bases, with 7 bases of the junction left unmatched. Germline V gene sequence: CDR1 MNHEY, CDR2 SVGEGT. There are 16 residues in the CDR3. DNA of the CDR3: TGTGCCAGCAGTCCGCTAGCGGAGAGCTCCTACAATGAGCAGTTCTTC. Encoded protein: CASSPLAESSYNEQFF.

The chain recombines TRBV7-9 with TRBJ2-7, with D maybe TRBD1 (6 bases). This CDR3 has 15 amino acids. Trimming took 2 bases from V and 2 from J, leaving 13 bases between them. Germline values: CDR1 SEHNR, CDR2 FQNEAQ (reference sequence). As DNA, the CDR3 is TGTGCCAGCAGCTTACTCCCAGGGGTTGCCTACGAGCAGTACTTC. It translates to CASSLLPGVAYEQYF. Based on the CDR3 plus reference TRBV7-9 and TRBJ2-7, the full variable domain is DTGVSQNPRHKITKRGQNVTFRCDPISEHNRLYWYRQTLGQGPEFLTYFQNEAQLEKSRLLSDRFSAERPKGSFSTLEIQRTEQGDSAMYLCASSLLPGVAYEQYFGPGTRLTVT.

J is TRBJ1-2 and V is TRBV2, with D perhaps matching TRBD1 (5 bases). The V end was cut by 3 bases, the J end by 8 bases, with 13 bases between. From germline, CDR1 is SNHLY and CDR2 FYNNEI. The CDR3 runs 13 residues. CDR3 sequence: CASSDRQGEGYTF. CDR3 bases: TGTGCCAGCAGTGATCGGCAGGGTGAGGGCTACACCTTC.

To note about this clone: A read error may be the cause here, since a much bigger clone is one base away. The chain joins TRBV7-3 to TRBJ2-2; D unclear. The V end lost 5 bases, the J end lost 4 bases, and 5 bases lay between the germline ends. Germline V gene lookup returns CDR1 SGHTA and CDR2 FQGTGA. This CDR3 comprises 12 residues. DNA for the CDR3: TGTGCCAGCAGCCAGAGCACCGGGGAGCTGTTTTTT. Translating gives CASSQSTGELFF.

The chain carries TRBV4-3 and TRBJ1-6, with unresolved D. Trimming left V 0 bases short and J 8 bases short, with 14 bases between. Germline lookup yields CDR1 LGHNA and CDR2 YSLEER. This CDR3 has 16 residues. CDR3 nucleotides: TGCGCCAGCAGCCAAGATAAGACTGGTCTTGATTCACCCCTCCACTTT. Translated, it gives CASSQDKTGLDSPLHF.

The V call is TRBV5-4, the J call TRBJ2-7; 13 bases line up with TRBD2. After removal of 3 bases from V and 2 bases from J, the junction contained 8 bases not matched to a gene. The CDR3 loop spans 17 amino acids. Germline V gives CDR1 SGHNT, CDR2 YYREEE (reference sequence). In DNA form, the CDR3 reads TGTGCCAGCAGCTCTGGGACTAGCGGGAAGTCTACCTACGAGCAGTACTTC. This encodes CASSSGTSGKSTYEQYF.

This chain's CDR3 is CASSRSYTQYF. The CDR3 DNA reads as TGTGCCAGCAGCCGGAGTTATACGCAGTATTTT. V and J are TRBV7-2 and TRBJ2-3; D is uncertain. CDR1 and CDR2 from the germline V gene are SGHTA and FQGNSA. Trimming took 5 bases from V and 7 from J, leaving 7 bases between them. CDR3 size: 11 residues.

This sequence joins TRBV7-2 and TRBJ1-5, with a tentative D call TRBD1 (6 bases). CDR1 is SGHTA, CDR2 FQGNSA, per germline. The CDR3 extends over 14 amino acids. V was clipped by 4 bases and J by 11 bases, with 18 bases between them. As DNA, the CDR3 is TGTGCCAGCAGCTACCAGGGCAGGGACATAACCCAGCATTTT. Amino acids: CASSYQGRDITQHF.

The rearrangement joins TRBV28 to TRBJ2-3; 10 bases map to TRBD1. V was clipped by 6 bases and J by 4 bases; unmatched bases: 10. This CDR3 comprises 16 residues. Per the germline V gene, CDR1 is MDHEN and CDR2 is SYDVKM. CDR3 sequence (DNA): TGTGCCAGCAGGGGACAGGGGAAGGAGCACCCAGATACGCAGTATTTT. This encodes CASRGQGKEHPDTQYF.